This note documents a single TCR beta chain sequence. Its target is not known. This sample was taken from a study of T cells in Graves' hyperthyroidism and ophthalmopathy. On the study more broadly: Peripheral blood was drawn at first diagnosis, prior to all treatment. Findings of the study overall: For ophthalmopathy, model prediction preceded onset by a median 6.5 months.

It was RNA transcripts that yielded the amplified TCR beta CDR3 regions. The study used the HTBI primer set for a first-round RT-PCR of the TCR CDR3. TCRdb re-derived calls from the multiplex PCR reads in MiXCR, one entry per CDR3 protein. The sample contains fewer than 800,000 distinct CDR3 sequences, roughly 15% of which appear only once. The ends lost 1 base at V and 4 bases at J; junction bases unmatched: 11. CDR3 size: 17 residues. Germline-derived CDR1 and CDR2 are MDHEN and SYDVKM. This receptor was obtained from a man aged 18-30 years with Graves' hyperthyroidism. Sequencing was done on a sample of blood. The V and J genes are TRBV28 and TRBJ2-5; 8 bases are shared with TRBD1. Here the CDR3 DNA reads TGTGCCAGCAGTTTATATGGACAGGGCGAGGGTAGAGAGACCCAGTACTTC. It yields the protein CASSLYGQGEGRETQYF.